Listed below are T cell receptor beta chains from one sample, sequenced in a study of blood T cell repertoires in COVID-19. This table comes from immunoSEQ multiplex PCR, and its TCRdb copy is limited to in-frame clones, with some not included. The repertoire has about 200,000 clones, roughly 85% of them found once; the top ten carry around 20%. The sequenced sample consisted of PBMCs or T cells enriched from blood (not recorded which). All receptors come from a man aged 40-55 years who had recovered from COVID-19. The CDR3 runs from the conserved cysteine through the conserved F or W. The order of the fields is V gene, D gene, clone size, J gene, CDR3 DNA, CDR3 protein. A D gene is named only where the DNA matches it firmly. Clone size is not always given. Where it is, it says once, few, many or a class for expanded clones.

>TRBV7-3|TRBD1|NA|TRBJ2-2
TGTGCCAGCAGCCCCGGGGACAGGGGGCCGTTGGGGGAGCTGTTTTTT
CASSPGDRGPLGELFF
>TRBV10-3|TRBD2|once|TRBJ2-3
TGTGCCATCGGGGGGGGCACAGATACGCAGTATTTT
CAIGGGTDTQYF
>TRBV7-8|TRBD2|NA|TRBJ2-3
TGTGCCAGCAGCTTAGGGGGACTAGCGGGAACAGATACGCAGTATTTT
CASSLGGLAGTDTQYF
>TRBV5-4|NA|NA|TRBJ1-2
TGTGCCAGCAGCGAAGATACTAAGTATGGCTACACCTTC
CASSEDTKYGYTF
>TRBV5-6|TRBD1|NA|TRBJ1-1
TGTGCCAGCAGCTACGGGACAGGGAGAGGCACTGAAGCTTTCTTT
CASSYGTGRGTEAFF
>TRBV16|TRBD1|NA|TRBJ1-4
TGTGCCAGCAGCCAATCGCAAAGAGACAGGGCCCCTAAACTGTTTTTT
CASSQSQRDRAPKLFF
>TRBV18|NA|NA|TRBJ1-3
TGTGCCAGCTCAGAACAGCTGGATGGAAACACCATATATTTT
CASSEQLDGNTIYF
>TRBV24-1|TRBD1|NA|TRBJ2-3
TGTGCCACCAGTGAAAGTCCCGGGACAGGGGAAGGTACGCAGTATTTT
CATSESPGTGEGTQYF
>TRBV29-1|NA|few|TRBJ2-7
TGCAGCGTTGAATTGACTACCAACGCCTACGAGCAGTACTTC
CSVELTTNAYEQYF
>TRBV24-1|TRBD2|NA|TRBJ2-7
TGTGCCACCAGTGACGCCGGGACTAGCGGCAGTGCCGCCTACGAGCAGTACTTC
CATSDAGTSGSAAYEQYF
>TRBV7-2|NA|NA|TRBJ2-7
TGTGCCAGCAGCTCCAGTTGGGCAGCTGAGAACCACGAGCAGTACTTC
CASSSSWAAENHEQYF
>TRBV5-1|TRBD1|few|TRBJ1-2
TGCGCCAGCAGCCGCGGGACAGTCGATGGCTACACCTTC
CASSRGTVDGYTF
>TRBV28|NA|NA|TRBJ2-7
TGTGCCAGCAGTTTATCCCCGTCCTACGAGCAGTACTTC
CASSLSPSYEQYF
>TRBV15|TRBD2|NA|TRBJ2-1
TGTGCCACCAGCAGAGTGGGGACTAGCAATGAGCAGTTCTTC
CATSRVGTSNEQFF
>TRBV28|NA|few|TRBJ2-7
TGTGCCAGCAGTTTCCAGGGACTGGGGGTCTACGAGCAGTACTTC
CASSFQGLGVYEQYF
>TRBV11-2|NA|NA|TRBJ2-1
TGTGCCAGCAGCTTAGATCAGGGAACGGACAATGAGCAGTTCTTC
CASSLDQGTDNEQFF
>TRBV6-5|NA|NA|TRBJ1-1
TGTGCCAGCAGTTACTCGGAGACAGCCGAAGCTTTCTTT
CASSYSETAEAFF
>TRBV4-2|TRBD2|NA|TRBJ2-7
TGTGCCAGCAGCCAAGAAGGGCTAGCGGGTTACGAGCAGTACTTC
CASSQEGLAGYEQYF
>TRBV6-6|NA|once|TRBJ1-1
TGTGCCAGCAGCCCCGAGAGAAACACTGAAGCTTTCTTT
CASSPERNTEAFF
>TRBV30|NA|NA|TRBJ1-1
TGTGCCTGGACAGCAAGGGGGGGAAGGTCTTTCACTGAAGCTTTCTTT
CAWTARGGRSFTEAFF
>TRBV29-1|NA|NA|TRBJ2-2
TGCAGCGTTACAGGGAGTCGGACCGGGGAGCTGTTTTTT
CSVTGSRTGELFF
>TRBV21-1|NA|once|TRBJ2-7
TGTGCCAGCAGCAAAGAAACAGGGCAAGGGTTCTACGAGCAGTACTTC
CASSKETGQGFYEQYF
>TRBV3-1/TRBV3-2|NA|NA|TRBJ2-7
TGTGCCAGCAGCCCCGACGGGTACAACTCCGAGCAGTACTTC
CASSPDGYNSEQYF
>TRBV7-9|NA|NA|TRBJ2-3
TGTGCCAGCAGCCGGATGACACGGTCGGATACGCAGTATTTT
CASSRMTRSDTQYF
>TRBV30|NA|few|TRBJ1-3
TGTGCCTGGAGTAAAGGGGCGGTCACCATATATTTT
CAWSKGAVTIYF
>TRBV3-1/TRBV3-2|NA|once|TRBJ1-1
TGTGCCAGCAGCCAAGCAGACTGGCCCAAAACTTTCTTT
CASSQADWPKTFF
>TRBV12-3/TRBV12-4|NA|NA|TRBJ1-3
TGTGCCAGCAGTTTTTTTCTCGGAAACACCATATATTTT
CASSFFLGNTIYF
>TRBV27|TRBD2|NA|TRBJ2-7
TGTGCCAGCAGTAAAAGCGGGGGGGTCTACGAGCAGTACTTC
CASSKSGGVYEQYF
>TRBV24-1|NA|NA|TRBJ2-7
TGTGCCACCAGTGATTTGCGGAGGGGGACAGAAGGGTACGAGCAGTACTTC
CATSDLRRGTEGYEQYF
>TRBV9|NA|NA|TRBJ1-1
TGTGCCAGCAGCGTAGAAGGGGCTGAAGCTTTCTTT
CASSVEGAEAFF
>TRBV7-8|NA|NA|TRBJ1-5
TGTGCCAGCAGCTCAGGGGCGCGGGGCAATCAGCCCCAGCATTTT
CASSSGARGNQPQHF